This T cell receptor beta chain emerged from a study of shared clonotypes between healthy human individuals. Repertoires were generated with immunoSEQ multiplex PCR, while TCRdb's copy carries only in-frame clones and drops some. The profile covers over a million clones, with around 74% appearing a single time and approximately 1.5% taken by the ten largest. The CDR3 totals 14 residues. Unmatched junction bases numbered 5, after V lost 2 bases and J lost 5 bases. Looked up from germline, CDR1 is GTSNPN and CDR2 is SVGIG (reference sequence). With respect to this clone: Its target is unknown.

Study results and caveats: Sampling used blood alone; tissue repertoires probably differ.

The source of this sequence is a young man in good health. The chain employs TRBV30 and TRBJ2-1, with 8 bases lining up with TRBD2. Sequencing was performed on memory CD4+ T cells sorted from blood. Regarding subset: CD45RA-negative fraction. DNA for the CDR3: TGTGCCTGGAGTCTCCCGGGGGGGCACAATGAGCAGTTCTTC. The encoded protein is CAWSLPGGHNEQFF.